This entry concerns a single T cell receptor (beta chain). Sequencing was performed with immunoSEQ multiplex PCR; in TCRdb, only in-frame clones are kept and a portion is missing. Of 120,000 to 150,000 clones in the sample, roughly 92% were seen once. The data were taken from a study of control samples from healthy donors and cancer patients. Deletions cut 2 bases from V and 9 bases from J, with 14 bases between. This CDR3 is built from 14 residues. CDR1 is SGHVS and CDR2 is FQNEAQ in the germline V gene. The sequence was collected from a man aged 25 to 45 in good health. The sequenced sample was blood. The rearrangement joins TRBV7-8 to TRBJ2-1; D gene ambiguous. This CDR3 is CASSLQVAWGEQFF. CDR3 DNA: TGTGCCAGCAGCTTACAAGTAGCCTGGGGTGAGCAGTTCTTC.